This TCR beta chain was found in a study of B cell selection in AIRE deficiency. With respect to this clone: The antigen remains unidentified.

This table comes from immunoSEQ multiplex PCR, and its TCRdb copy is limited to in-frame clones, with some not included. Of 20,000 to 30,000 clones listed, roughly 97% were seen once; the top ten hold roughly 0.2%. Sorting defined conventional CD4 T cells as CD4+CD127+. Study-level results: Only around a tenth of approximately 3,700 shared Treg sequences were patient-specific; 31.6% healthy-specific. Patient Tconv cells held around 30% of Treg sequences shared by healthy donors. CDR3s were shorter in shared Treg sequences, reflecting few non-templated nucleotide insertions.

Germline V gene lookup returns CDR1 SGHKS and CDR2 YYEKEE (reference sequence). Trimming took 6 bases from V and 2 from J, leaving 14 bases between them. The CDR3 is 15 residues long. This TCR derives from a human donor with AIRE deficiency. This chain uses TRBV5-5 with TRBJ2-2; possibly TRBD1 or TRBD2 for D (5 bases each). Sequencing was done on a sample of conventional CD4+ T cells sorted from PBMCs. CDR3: CASNRDPANTGELFF. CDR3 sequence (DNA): TGTGCCAGCAACCGGGACCCAGCCAACACCGGGGAGCTGTTTTTT.